This T cell receptor (beta chain) was sequenced for a study of CD8 T cells in Susac syndrome. Reverse transcription of about 0.5 to 1 ug RNA was carried out with random hexamers. The TCR beta CDR3 was amplified by immunoSEQ multiplex PCR across 54 Vbeta, 13 Jbeta. TCRdb analysed the immunoSEQ multiplex PCR reads with MiXCR anew, one entry per CDR3 protein. The data contain some 260,000 distinct CDR3 sequences, around 83% of them seen just once; the ten biggest clones take up around 0.12%. Control patients had untreated stable or active relapsing-remitting multiple sclerosis by revised McDonald criteria. The CDR3 spans 14 residues. The V end lost 6 bases, the J end lost 0 bases, and 11 bases lay between the germline ends. Looked up from germline, CDR1 is MNHEY and CDR2 is SMNVEV (reference sequence).

The specimen was CD8+ T cells from PBMCs. The source is a human donor with multiple sclerosis. The chain recombines TRBV27 with TRBJ1-1; D remains unclear. Written as DNA, the CDR3 is TGTGCCAGCAGAGCAAGGGATTTGAACACTGAAGCTTTCTTT. This translates into CASRARDLNTEAFF.